This record looks at one TCR beta chain sequence and its context. The sample belongs to a study of control samples from healthy donors and cancer patients. Germline loops: CDR1 LNHDA, CDR2 SQIVND (reference sequence). This CDR3 region has 14 residues. V shed 4 bases, J shed 5 bases, and the junction held 5 bases outside the gene matches. Measured with immunoSEQ multiplex PCR; TCRdb has only the in-frame clones, and not every one. The table includes 100,000 to 150,000 clones, about 88% detected once. Sample: blood. The chain recombines TRBV19 with TRBJ1-5; 7 bases match TRBD1. The TCR comes from a man aged 50 to 59 in good health. The CDR3, as DNA: TGTGCCAGTAGTAAGGGACAGAGAGATCAGCCCCAGCATTTT. Its protein product is CASSKGQRDQPQHF. The full variable domain, its missing parts supplied by reference TRBV19 and TRBJ1-5, is DGGITQSPKYLFRKEGQNVTLSCEQNLNHDAMYWYRQDPGQGLRLIYYSQIVNDFQKGDIAEGYSVSREKKESFPLTVTSAQKNPTAFYLCASSKGQRDQPQHFGDGTRLSIL.